These 10 T cell receptor beta chains came from one sample sequenced in a study of blood T cell repertoires in COVID-19. Profiled with immunoSEQ multiplex PCR; TCRdb holds only in-frame clones, not every one. The sample carries about 60,000 clones, 65% to 85% recorded once. Sequencing was performed on peripheral blood. These receptors all stem from a woman aged 70-85 years with acute or convalescent COVID-19.

This clone was seen more than once but under ten times. V gene TRBV19 combines with J gene TRBJ1-6, with TRBD1 as a possible D gene (5 bases). Germline CDR1 and CDR2: LNHDA and SQIVND (reference sequence). The length of the CDR3 is 19 residues. Trimming stripped 6 bases from V and 2 bases from J, with 23 bases between. The CDR3 sequence: CASSSRGTASEAYNSPLHF. For the CDR3, the DNA is TGTGCCAGTAGCTCGCGGGGGACCGCCTCAGAGGCCTATAATTCACCCCTCCACTTT.

CDR3 DNA sequence: TGCGCCAGCAGCAGCGGACGGACAGAGATGAGAAACACCATATATTTT. Translating it yields CASSSGRTEMRNTIYF. The rearrangement joins TRBV5-1 to TRBJ1-3; TRBD1 is a possible D gene (6 bases). The germline V gene has CDR1 SGHRS and CDR2 YFSETQ. This CDR3 spans 16 amino acids. Deletions cut 4 bases from V and 5 bases from J, with 19 bases between.

This clone has ten or more counts. The J gene is TRBJ2-7, the V gene TRBV28; the D gene is possibly TRBD2 (6 bases). Germline CDR1 is MDHEN and CDR2 is SYDVKM. This CDR3 comprises 16 residues. Trimming took off 6 bases at V and 0 bases at J, with 18 bases between the two ends. The CDR3 sequence: CASSPFRQTSSYEQYF. The CDR3 region has the DNA TGTGCCAGCAGCCCCTTTCGACAGACTAGCTCCTACGAGCAGTACTTC.

The chain carries TRBV28 and TRBJ2-7; 9 bases map to TRBD2. Germline values: CDR1 MDHEN, CDR2 SYDVKM. Trimming at V came to 4 bases and at J to 2 bases, leaving 12 bases not matched to a gene. The CDR3 contains 17 residues. CDR3 residues: CASSSSWGGGGAYEQYF. In DNA, the CDR3 is TGTGCCAGCAGTTCCAGCTGGGGTGGCGGGGGGGCCTACGAGCAGTACTTC.

V usage is TRBV4-2 and J usage is TRBJ2-3; 8 positions agree with TRBD1. Losses at the gene ends were 0 bases for V and 8 bases for J; bases not matched to a gene: 13. The CDR3 consists of 17 residues. Germline CDR1 reads LGHNA; CDR2 reads YNFKEQ. CDR3 nucleotide sequence: TGTGCCAGCAGCCAAGAGCCCGGACAGGGAGCCACGGGTACGCAGTATTTT. Protein: CASSQEPGQGATGTQYF.

CDR3 region: CASSQKGHSGANVLTF. CDR3 coding DNA: TGTGCCAGCAGCCAAAAAGGACACTCTGGGGCCAACGTCCTGACTTTC. The rearrangement links TRBV16 to TRBJ2-6; maybe TRBD1 (5 bases). Per germline, CDR1 KGHSY and CDR2 FQNENV. Trimming took 2 bases from V and 0 from J, leaving 8 bases between them. The CDR3 has 16 residues.

The chain carries TRBV5-1 and TRBJ1-4; 9 nucleotides line up with TRBD1. Trimming at V came to 0 bases and at J to 4 bases, leaving 1 base not matched to a gene. The CDR3 extends over 15 amino acids. Germline values: CDR1 SGHRS, CDR2 YFSETQ. CDR3 amino acids: CASSLGQGDNEKLFF. In DNA form, the CDR3 reads TGCGCCAGCAGCTTGGGACAGGGGGATAATGAAAAACTGTTTTTT.

V usage is TRBV6-1 and J usage is TRBJ2-2; 14 nucleotides align to TRBD2. V dropped 6 bases and J dropped 6; count of bases not matched to a gene: 6. Germline lookup yields CDR1 MNHNS and CDR2 SASEGT. The CDR3 runs to 16 residues. CDR3 sequence: CASRERLAGGPGELFF. The CDR3 DNA sequence: TGTGCCAGCAGAGAACGACTAGCGGGGGGGCCCGGGGAGCTGTTTTTT.

The chain employs TRBV6-2 or TRBV6-3 and TRBJ1-2, with 9 nucleotides matching TRBD1. The V gene's germline CDR1 is MNHEY and CDR2 SVGEGT. Trimming took 8 bases from V and 6 from J; bases not matched to a gene: 4. CDR3 length equals 12 residues. CDR3 in DNA: TGTGCCAGCGGCCACAGGGGGCATGGCTACACCTTC. Amino acids: CASGHRGHGYTF.

The CDR3 DNA reads as TGCGCCAGCAGCTCCGGACCGGGGGGCCCTGGGGAGCTGTTTTTT. This encodes CASSSGPGGPGELFF. This sequence joins TRBV5-1 and TRBJ2-2; D possibly corresponds to TRBD2 (7 bases). The V gene's germline CDR1 is SGHRS and CDR2 YFSETQ. The CDR3 totals 15 residues. Trimming shortened V by 3 bases and J by 8 bases, and 17 bases separated the two germline ends.